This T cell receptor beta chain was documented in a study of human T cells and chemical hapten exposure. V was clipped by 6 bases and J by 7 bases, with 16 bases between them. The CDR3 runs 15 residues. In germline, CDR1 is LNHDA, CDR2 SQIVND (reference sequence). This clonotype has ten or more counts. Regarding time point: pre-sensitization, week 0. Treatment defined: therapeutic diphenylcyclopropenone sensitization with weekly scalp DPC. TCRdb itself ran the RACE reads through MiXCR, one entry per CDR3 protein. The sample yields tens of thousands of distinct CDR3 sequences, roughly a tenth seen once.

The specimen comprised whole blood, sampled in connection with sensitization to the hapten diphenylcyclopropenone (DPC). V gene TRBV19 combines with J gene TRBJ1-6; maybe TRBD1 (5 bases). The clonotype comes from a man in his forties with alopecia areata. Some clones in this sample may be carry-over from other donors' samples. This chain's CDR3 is CASSFIGRENSPLHF. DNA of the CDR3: TGTGCCAGTAGCTTCATCGGCAGGGAGAATTCACCCCTCCACTTT.